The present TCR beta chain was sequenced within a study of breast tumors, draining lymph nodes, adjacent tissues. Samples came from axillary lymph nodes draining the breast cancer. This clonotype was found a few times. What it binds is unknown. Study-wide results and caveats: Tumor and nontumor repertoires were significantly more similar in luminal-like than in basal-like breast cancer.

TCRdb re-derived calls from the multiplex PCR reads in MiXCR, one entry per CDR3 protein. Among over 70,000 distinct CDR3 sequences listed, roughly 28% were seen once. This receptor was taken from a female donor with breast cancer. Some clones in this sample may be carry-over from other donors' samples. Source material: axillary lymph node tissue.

The CDR3 region is CASSSRFGGNTEAFF. CDR3 sequence (DNA): TGTGCCAGCAGCTCACGTTTCGGGGGGAACACTGAAGCTTTCTTT. The V call is TRBV7-9, the J call TRBJ1-1; D perhaps matches TRBD1 (5 bases). Germline V gives CDR1 SEHNR, CDR2 FQNEAQ (reference sequence). Trimming removed 4 bases at V and 1 base at J, with 13 bases between. The CDR3 has 15 amino acids.